This TCR beta chain was found in a study of Ad26.COV2.S vaccination and SARS-CoV-2 variants (dated by TCRdb to the early 2020s). In the study overall: Donors in the vaccine arm were drawn from COV1001, a multicentre, randomized, double-blind, placebo-controlled phase I-IIa trial testing Ad26.COV2.S in healthy adults. Blinding of investigators to trial group allocation was maintained during experiments and outcome assessment. Ad26.COV2.S was administered intramuscularly at 5 x 10^10 or 1 x 10^11 viral particles, either as a single shot or as two shots given 56 days apart. The TCR-sequenced set comprised around 30 samples: about 19 Ad26.COV2.S vaccine recipients, 5 placebo recipients and 8 SARS-CoV-2 convalescent individuals. Sequencing of the TCRbeta repertoire served to evaluate the specificity and breadth of SARS-CoV-2-reactive T cell receptors following Ad26.COV2.S vaccination. Participants in the trial were split at random into five groups of five each, receiving low-dose or high-dose Ad26.COV2.S once or twice, or else placebo on both occasions.

TCRbeta CDR3 regions were sequenced with the immunoSEQ Assay. After extraction, genomic DNA underwent amplification by bias-controlled multiplex PCR, followed by high-throughput sequencing. The paper's processing steps were these. To quantify the absolute abundance of each unique TCRbeta CDR3 region, sequences were collapsed and filtered. T cell fraction was estimated by normalizing TCRbeta template counts to usable DNA, with usable DNA measured through amplification of reference genes found in all nucleated cells. Repertoire TCRs were annotated as SARS-CoV-2-specific when V gene, CDR3 amino acid sequence and J gene were exactly matched to a known reactive TCR set. The reference SARS-CoV-2 TCR set was obtained from MIRA and was filtered for enrichment in COVID-19-positive ImmuneCODE repertoires, whereby public or cross-reactive TCRs were removed. Drawing on the MIRA antigens, annotated TCRs were analysed further at the level of specific ORF or position within ORF. Breadth was defined as annotated unique rearrangements over total unique productive rearrangements; depth was the summed frequency of those rearrangements. TCR breadth was compared between groups using two-sided Wilcoxon rank-sum tests. TCRdb took this table from immuneACCESS and kept in-frame rearrangements with V and J called. Such tables lack part of the clones; where checked against another copy, unresolved V genes explain under half of the gap, and the rest is unexplained. From that table come the V and J calls and clone size; the DNA was used to work out D and trimming. Recorded for this sample are about 400,000 clones; around nine tenths of them occurred a single time. The top ten clones comprise 1.9% of the sample.

In regard to this clone: The antigen it recognizes is unknown. Base qualities were left out, and no much larger clone turns up one base away.

The investigation overall reported the following: Spike-specific TCR breadth was higher in Ad26.COV2.S recipients than in placebo recipients (P = 0.0014). The authors noted that total T cell responses may have been underestimated by the TCR breadth and depth analyses. The study lacked the statistical power to compare responses across vaccine doses or regimens. Vaccine and placebo recipients had comparable non-spike TCR breadth, which fits with the vaccine containing only spike. After vaccination, spike-specific CD8+ and CD4+ T cell responses were reported to show substantial breadth.

From a lookup of the germline V gene, CDR1 and CDR2 are MDHEN and SYDVKM. Trimming removed 6 bases from V and 0 bases from J, leaving 6 bases between the germline ends. The cysteine opens and the phenylalanine closes a CDR3 of 13 amino acids. Only the CDR3 portion is preserved as DNA: 39 bases, with reading frame beginning at the first base. In light of the paper, this sample's treatment or condition label describes: around 19 received Ad26.COV2.S at low or high dose, single or two shots; about 5 received placebo; per-sample allocation not given. Repertoires of vaccine and placebo recipients were sequenced from samples taken on day 63 after the first injection. Cohort 1b enrolled about two dozen adults aged 18-55 years at a single site in Boston, USA, between 29 July and 7 August 2020. Ad26.COV2.S was a replication-incompetent adenovirus type 26 vector that expressed a prefusion-stabilized SARS-CoV-2 spike protein derived from the original Wuhan strain.

In this chain, TRBV28 is recombined with TRBJ2-4; TRBD1 is a weak D gene call, 5 bases matching. The sample was peripheral blood, taken in a trial of Ad26.COV2.S vaccine versus placebo. The sequence was collected from a person aged 18-60 years who received the Ad26.COV2.S COVID-19 vaccine or a placebo. The CDR3 here reads CASRQGAKNIQYF. The nucleotide sequence reads as follows: TGTGCCAGCAGGCAGGGAGCCAAAAACATTCAGTACTTC. With the portions outside the CDR3 filled from the reference TRBV28 and TRBJ2-4 genes, the complete variable region becomes DVKVTQSSRYLVKRTGEKVFLECVQDMDHENMFWYRQDPGLGLRLIYFSYDVKMKEKGDIPEGYSVSREKKERFSLILESASTNQTSMYLCASRQGAKNIQYFGAGTRLSVL.